One T cell receptor (beta chain) is described in this entry. The antigen is undetermined. The data stem from a study of cytomegalovirus exposure and HLA in healthy donors. Broader study findings: It was taken for granted in presence/absence analyses that sequencing depth across donors was roughly uniform. Highest at DRB1 and lowest at HLA-C, TCR association rates differed among HLA loci in a later analysis. In an earlier analysis, productive rearrangement rates for most beta V segments clustered near 87% or 30%.

A multiplex PCR was run with 60 Vbeta primers and 13 Jbeta primers. Sequencing was performed with immunoSEQ multiplex PCR; in TCRdb, only in-frame clones are kept and a portion is missing. The table includes about 140,000 clones, roughly 80% detected once. The CDR3 is 16 residues long. Deletions cut 5 bases from V and 0 bases from J, with 17 bases between. Germline-derived CDR1 and CDR2 are SEHNR and FQNEAQ (reference sequence). The gene calls are TRBV7-9 and TRBJ2-7; D perhaps matches TRBD2 (5 bases). Sample: PBMCs. The receptor comes from a man between 25 and 39 years old in good health and CMV-seronegative. The CDR3 loop is CASSRTRLASSYEQYF. For the CDR3, the DNA is TGTGCCAGCAGCCGAACTAGGTTGGCGAGCTCCTACGAGCAGTACTTC.